The 20 T cell receptor beta chains below were found in one sample sequenced in a study of shared clonotypes between healthy human individuals. Libraries were prepared by immunoSEQ multiplex PCR; TCRdb keeps only in-frame clonotypes and omits some of them. This table holds hundreds of thousands of clones, approximately 95% found once. CD45RO-negative, CCR7-selected cells formed the naive CD8 fraction, which excluded terminally differentiated effector memory CD45RA+ cells. Material for sequencing was naive CD8+ T cells sorted from blood. These receptors were collected from a woman under 40 in good health.

CDR3 DNA sequence: TGTGCCAGCAGCTCCGTACTACTAGCGGGAGGTTCCTACAATGAGCAGTTCTTC. This translates into CASSSVLLAGGSYNEQFF. The chain uses TRBV13 and TRBJ2-1; 12 nucleotides align to TRBD2. Unmatched junction bases numbered 8, after V lost 4 bases and J lost 1 base. The CDR3 length is 18 residues. Germline V lookup: CDR1 PRHDT, CDR2 FYEKMQ (reference sequence).

This clone was recorded only once. CDR3: CASAFQAGVIYEQYF. The CDR3 DNA sequence: TGTGCCAGCGCGTTTCAAGCCGGCGTTATCTACGAGCAGTACTTC. The chain combines TRBV27 with TRBJ2-5; no reliable D call. Judging by the DNA end, TRBJ2-7 fits better; the J call may be wrong. The V gene's germline CDR1 is MNHEY and CDR2 SMNVEV (reference sequence). The CDR3 totals 15 residues.

This rearrangement joins TRBV27 to TRBJ2-7, with TRBD2 matching over 8 bases. Germline lookup yields CDR1 MNHEY and CDR2 SMNVEV (reference sequence). This CDR3 has 13 residues. The V segment lost 5 bases and the J segment 2 bases; nucleotides outside the gene matches: 2. The CDR3: CASSPSGPYEQYF. The CDR3 nucleotides are TGTGCCAGCAGTCCTAGCGGGCCCTACGAGCAGTACTTC.

The count of this clone is one. The V gene is TRBV4-1, the J gene TRBJ2-7, with 7 bases lining up with TRBD1. Germline trimming cut 5 bases from V and 4 bases from J; bases unmatched to any gene: 5. This CDR3 spans 13 amino acids. The germline V gene encodes CDR1 MGHRA and CDR2 YSYEKL. The DNA for the CDR3 is TGCGCCAGCAGCGAAACCAGGGGGTACGAGCAGTACTTC. As protein: CASSETRGYEQYF.

The chain employs TRBV2 and TRBJ2-1, with unresolved D. The V end was cut by 5 bases, the J end by 8 bases, with 7 bases between. The CDR3 has 11 amino acids. CDR1 and CDR2 (germline): SNHLY, FYNNEI. This CDR3 reads CASSFIDEQFF. In nucleotides, the CDR3 is TGTGCCAGCAGTTTTATAGATGAGCAGTTCTTC.

CDR3 in amino acids: CASSQDPASGYYEQYF. The CDR3 nucleotides read TGCGCCAGCAGCCAAGATCCGGCTAGCGGATACTACGAGCAGTACTTC. The chain recombines TRBV4-1 with TRBJ2-7; TRBD2 aligns across 7 bases. Germline CDR1 is MGHRA and CDR2 is YSYEKL. The CDR3 has 16 residues. J was trimmed by 3 bases and V by 0 bases; bases with no gene match: 8.

This chain uses TRBV6-5 with TRBJ2-3; 7 positions match TRBD2. After removal of 5 bases from V and 4 bases from J, the junction contained 3 bases not matched to a gene. CDR1 is MNHEY and CDR2 is SVGAGI in the germline V gene. This CDR3 contains 13 residues. This CDR3 reads CASSRLAADTQYF. In DNA form, the CDR3 reads TGTGCCAGCAGTAGACTAGCTGCAGATACGCAGTATTTT.

The chain couples TRBV7-8 to TRBJ2-1; tentative D call: TRBD2 (5 bases). CDR3 length: 15 amino acids. Germline loops: CDR1 SGHVS, CDR2 FQNEAQ. Trimming shortened V by 1 base and J by 5 bases, and 12 bases separated the two germline ends. Written as DNA, the CDR3 is TGTGCCAGCAGCTTAGGAAGGTACGGGAACAATGAGCAGTTCTTC. Its protein is CASSLGRYGNNEQFF. Based on the CDR3 plus reference TRBV7-8 and TRBJ2-1, the full variable domain is GAGVSQSPRYKVAKRGQDVALRCDPISGHVSLFWYQQALGQGPEFLTYFQNEAQLDKSGLPSDRFFAERPEGSVSTLKIQRTQQEDSAVYLCASSLGRYGNNEQFFGPGTRLTVL.

The chain couples TRBV5-4 to TRBJ2-5; TRBD2 matches 12 bases. V lost 4 bases to trimming and J lost 5 bases; unmatched junction nucleotides: 6. CDR1 SGHNT and CDR2 YYREEE come from the germline V gene (reference sequence). This CDR3 is 15 amino acids long. CDR3 nucleotide sequence: TGTGCCAGCAGCCTCACGGGGACTAGCGGGGAGACCCAGTACTTC. It specifies CASSLTGTSGETQYF.

V gene TRBV7-8 combines with J gene TRBJ1-4; D possibly corresponds to TRBD1 (6 bases). V was cut by 5 bases and J by 4 bases, with 17 bases left in between. The CDR3 length is 16 residues. Per the germline V gene, CDR1 is SGHVS and CDR2 is FQNEAQ. CDR3 in amino acids: CASSPSRDKVNEKLFF. The CDR3 bases are TGTGCCAGCAGCCCTAGCAGGGACAAGGTTAATGAAAAACTGTTTTTT. Full variable domain (remainder filled in from reference TRBV7-8 and TRBJ1-4): GAGVSQSPRYKVAKRGQDVALRCDPISGHVSLFWYQQALGQGPEFLTYFQNEAQLDKSGLPSDRFFAERPEGSVSTLKIQRTQQEDSAVYLCASSPSRDKVNEKLFFGSGTQLSVL.

As to this clone: Within the sample, other DNA sequences also encode this same CDR3. The rearrangement links TRBV13 to TRBJ2-7; D may be TRBD1 or TRBD2 (6 bases each). Germline values: CDR1 PRHDT, CDR2 FYEKMQ (reference sequence). V lost 3 bases and J 4 bases, leaving 10 bases between the germline ends. The CDR3 spans 13 residues. CDR3 region: CASSLAGQYEQYF. CDR3 nucleotide sequence: TGTGCCAGCAGCTTGGCGGGACAATACGAGCAGTACTTC.

The V gene is TRBV28, the J gene TRBJ1-2; 8 bases map to TRBD1. The CDR3 length is 12 residues. The V gene's germline CDR1 is MDHEN and CDR2 SYDVKM. Trimming took 5 bases from V and 8 from J; bases not matched to a gene: 4. CDR3 protein: CASSQGALGYTF. DNA for the CDR3: TGTGCCAGCAGTCAGGGGGCATTGGGCTACACCTTC.

The chain carries TRBV6-6 and TRBJ1-1; D uncertain. The germline V gene encodes CDR1 MNHNY and CDR2 SVGAGI (reference sequence). CDR3 length: 13 amino acids. V lost 6 bases and J 6 bases, leaving 14 bases between the germline ends. In DNA, the CDR3 is TGTGCCAGCAGCAAAATGGGGATGGCTGAAGCTTTCTTT. Translation gives CASSKMGMAEAFF.

The rearrangement uses TRBV27 and TRBJ2-3; D might be TRBD2 (5 bases). Trimming removed 4 bases at V and 7 bases at J, with 15 bases between. Germline-derived CDR1 and CDR2 are MNHEY and SMNVEV (reference sequence). The CDR3 extends over 14 amino acids. The CDR3 DNA sequence: TGTGCCAGCAGTTCCCTAGCTCCCTTTAATACGCAGTATTTT. Translated, it gives CASSSLAPFNTQYF.

This clone was seen once. J is TRBJ1-2 and V is TRBV27, with D possibly TRBD1 on 6 matching bases. The V gene's germline CDR1 is MNHEY and CDR2 SMNVEV (reference sequence). V was clipped by 6 bases and J by 1 base, with 18 bases between them. This CDR3 has 16 residues. CDR3 nucleotide sequence: TGTGCCAGCAGCTTAATAATACAGGGAAGTAACTATGGCTACACCTTC. It encodes CASSLIIQGSNYGYTF.

The chain couples TRBV7-9 to TRBJ1-3; no firm D call. CDR3 length equals 18 residues. Germline V gives CDR1 SEHNR, CDR2 FQNEAQ (reference sequence). The V and J ends lost 1 base and 1 base respectively, with 17 bases between them. In DNA form, the CDR3 reads TGTGCCAGCAGCTTAGATTCCCCAGAACTAGGTTCTGGAAACACCATATATTTT. This gives the protein CASSLDSPELGSGNTIYF.

The chain has TRBV30 and TRBJ1-2; D may be TRBD1 (5 bases). The CDR3 is 13 amino acids. Trimming took 0 bases from V and 8 from J, leaving 13 bases between them. Germline-derived CDR1 and CDR2 are GTSNPN and SVGIG (reference sequence). CDR3 sequence (DNA): TGTGCCTGGAGTGTTTGGGGGGTTGGAGGCTACACCTTC. Amino acid sequence: CAWSVWGVGGYTF.

This sequence joins TRBV15 and TRBJ1-3, with 8 bases matching TRBD1. V shed 4 bases, J shed 1 base, and the junction held 6 bases outside the gene matches. The CDR3 is 16 residues long. Germline CDR1 reads LNHNV; CDR2 reads YYDKDF (reference sequence). The DNA of the CDR3 is TGTGCCACCAGCACAACTCAGGGGGCGTCTGGAAACACCATATATTTT. Translated, it gives CATSTTQGASGNTIYF.

The V call is TRBV7-9, the J call TRBJ2-7; TRBD2 is a possible D gene (7 bases). Germline-derived CDR1 and CDR2 are SEHNR and FQNEAQ (reference sequence). V was clipped by 3 bases and J by 7 bases, with 19 bases between them. The length of the CDR3 is 15 residues. CDR3 amino acids: CASSFYHRGGEEQYF. CDR3 bases: TGTGCCAGCAGCTTCTATCATAGAGGGGGGGAAGAGCAGTACTTC. The variable domain in full, completed from reference TRBV7-9 and TRBJ2-7, reads DTGVSQNPRHKITKRGQNVTFRCDPISEHNRLYWYRQTLGQGPEFLTYFQNEAQLEKSRLLSDRFSAERPKGSFSTLEIQRTEQGDSAMYLCASSFYHRGGEEQYFGPGTRLTVT.

V gene TRBV13 combines with J gene TRBJ2-4; the D gene is possibly TRBD2 (5 bases). The CDR3 contains 14 residues. V was clipped by 4 bases and J by 7 bases, with 14 bases between them. Per the germline V gene, CDR1 is PRHDT and CDR2 is FYEKMQ (reference sequence). CDR3 in DNA: TGTGCCAGCAGCTCGCGGACTGAAAGGAACATTCAGTACTTC. It is translated as CASSSRTERNIQYF.